These 23 T cell receptor beta chains share one sample of origin, sequenced in a study of T cell repertoires in cytomegalovirus infection. These receptors' antigens are unknown. One entry per CDR3 protein, called by TCRdb with MiXCR from the reads. Counted here are about half a million distinct CDR3 sequences, under 55% occurring once; the ten biggest clones make up around 44%. The sample consisted of cultured PBMCs, taken from culture after CMV antigen stimulation. Receptors originate from a human donor in good health (CMV status not recorded). Some clones in this sample may be carry-over from other donors' samples.

Only a few counts were recorded for this clonotype. V usage is TRBV27 and J usage is TRBJ2-7; TRBD1 might be the D (6 bases). The CDR3 has 15 residues. In germline, CDR1 is MNHEY, CDR2 SMNVEV (reference sequence). Trimming shortened V by 5 bases and J by 4 bases, and 18 bases separated the two germline ends. CDR3 nucleotide sequence: TGTGCCAGCAGTCTACTCCAGGGGAGAGGATACGAGCAGTACTTC. It specifies CASSLLQGRGYEQYF.

V is TRBV7-9 and J is TRBJ1-1; no definite D call. Trimming pared 1 base from V and 0 bases from J, leaving 12 bases between. CDR1 and CDR2 from the germline V gene are SEHNR and FQNEAQ (reference sequence). The CDR3 is 16 residues long. In DNA form, the CDR3 reads TGTGCCAGCAGCTTAGGTCCGCAGCTCATGAACACTGAAGCTTTCTTT. Translation: CASSLGPQLMNTEAFF.

Comments on this clonotype: This sequence may be a read error, since a much larger clone differs from it by one base. The V and J genes are TRBV7-2 and TRBJ1-5, with D perhaps matching TRBD1 (5 bases). The V end lost 3 bases, the J end lost 3 bases, and 15 bases lay between the germline ends. The CDR3 is made up of 16 amino acids. The V gene's germline CDR1 is SGHTA and CDR2 FQGNSA. CDR3 amino acids: CASSFVPGPFNQPQHF. CDR3 in DNA: TGTGCCAGCAGCTTCGTACCGGGGCCTTTCAATCAGCCCCAGCATTTT.

This sequence joins TRBV7-2 and TRBJ1-1; 8 nucleotides align to TRBD1. The CDR3 spans 14 residues. Germline V gene lookup returns CDR1 SGHTA and CDR2 FQGNSA. V lost 7 bases and J lost 0; bases outside the gene matches: 4. CDR3 nucleotides: TGTGCCAGCACTCTGGGACAGGTGAACACTGAAGCTTTCTTT. Protein: CASTLGQVNTEAFF.

The table lists this clonotype with a few counts. J is TRBJ2-7 and V is TRBV6-5; 12 bases are shared with TRBD2. CDR1 and CDR2 from the germline V gene are MNHEY and SVGAGI. J was trimmed by 6 bases and V by 2 bases; bases with no gene match: 17. The CDR3 contains 19 residues. The CDR3 region is CASSYLGTLAGGPTSEQYF. The CDR3, as DNA: TGTGCCAGCAGTTACCTAGGAACCCTAGCGGGAGGGCCAACGTCCGAGCAGTACTTC.

The chain combines TRBV12-3 or TRBV12-4 with TRBJ2-3; TRBD1 aligns across 8 bases. After removal of 5 bases from V and 3 bases from J, the junction contained 10 bases not matched to a gene. The CDR3 is made up of 16 amino acids. The CDR3 spells CASSPRGRGQTDTQYF. CDR3 in DNA: TGTGCCAGCAGTCCCCGAGGCAGGGGGCAGACAGATACGCAGTATTTT.

The chain links TRBV4-1 to TRBJ2-2; 8 bases agree with TRBD1. Germline V gives CDR1 MGHRA, CDR2 YSYEKL. V dropped 1 base and J dropped 7; count of bases not matched to a gene: 2. There are 14 residues in the CDR3. CDR3 residues: CASSQAGQDGELFF. Here the CDR3 DNA reads TGCGCCAGCAGCCAAGCGGGACAGGACGGGGAGCTGTTTTTT.

The rearrangement links TRBV5-1 to TRBJ2-7; D unclear. The CDR3 spans 16 residues. CDR1 is SGHRS and CDR2 is YFSETQ in the germline V gene. V was clipped by 1 base and J by 2 bases, with 16 bases between them. As DNA, the CDR3 is TGCGCCAGCAGCTTGTATCCTGGGAATCCTCCCTACGAGCAGTACTTC. This encodes CASSLYPGNPPYEQYF.

Turning to this clonotype: A much bigger clone sits one base away, suggesting this may be a read error. V is TRBV7-9 and J is TRBJ2-5; no firm D call. The CDR3 spans 11 residues. Germline lookup yields CDR1 SEHNR and CDR2 FQNEAQ (reference sequence). The V gene lost 2 bases and the J gene lost 5 bases, with 3 bases spanning the gap. The CDR3 sequence is CASSLMETQYF. CDR3 in DNA: TGTGCCAGCAGCTTAATGGAGACCCAGTACTTC.

The CDR3: CASSLAVGRETQYF. The CDR3 DNA follows: TGCGCCAGCAGCTTGGCCGTCGGGAGAGAGACCCAGTACTTC. The chain joins TRBV5-1 to TRBJ2-5; D is perhaps TRBD2 (6 bases). Trimming pared 0 bases from V and 4 bases from J, leaving 10 bases between. In germline, CDR1 is SGHRS, CDR2 YFSETQ. The CDR3 covers 14 residues.

J is TRBJ1-1 and V is TRBV6-1, with D unclear. Trimming pared 2 bases from V and 0 bases from J, leaving 13 bases between. CDR1 MNHNS and CDR2 SASEGT come from the germline V gene. The CDR3 covers 16 residues. The CDR3 DNA reads TGTGCCAGCAGTGAACGGCCTCTTCCCTTGAACACTGAAGCTTTCTTT. Translated, it gives CASSERPLPLNTEAFF.

The chain uses TRBV5-1 and TRBJ1-6; 9 bases fit TRBD1. CDR1 is SGHRS, CDR2 YFSETQ, per germline. V shed 4 bases and J 9 bases; nucleotides not matched to a gene: 2. The CDR3 sequence is 13 residues long. CDR3 protein: CASSPDRGSPLHF. The CDR3 DNA reads TGCGCCAGCAGCCCGGACAGGGGTTCACCCCTCCACTTT.

This clonotype was seen a few times. This chain uses TRBV7-2 with TRBJ1-1; perhaps TRBD1 as D (5 bases). V gave up 6 bases and J gave up 4 bases, with 12 bases separating them. Germline assignment: CDR1 SGHTA and CDR2 FQGNSA. This CDR3 comprises 13 residues. The DNA for the CDR3 is TGTGCCAGCAGACAGGCTAGGGCCACTGAAGCTTTCTTT. Translation: CASRQARATEAFF.

The sample holds a few counts of this clonotype. The chain links TRBV7-9 to TRBJ2-5, with 9 nucleotides matching TRBD1. The V segment lost 1 base and the J segment 3 bases; nucleotides outside the gene matches: 3. Germline V gives CDR1 SEHNR, CDR2 FQNEAQ (reference sequence). The CDR3 sequence is 15 residues long. CDR3 bases: TGTGCCAGCAGCTTAGAGGGGGACAGGGAAGAGACCCAGTACTTC. It translates to CASSLEGDREETQYF.

Only a few counts were recorded for this clonotype. This rearrangement joins TRBV27 to TRBJ2-7; 7 bases map to TRBD1. V gave up 3 bases and J gave up 1 base; unmatched junction bases: 3. Germline-derived CDR1 and CDR2 are MNHEY and SMNVEV (reference sequence). The CDR3 runs to 14 residues. This chain's CDR3 is CASSLGQYSYEQYF. The CDR3 DNA reads TGTGCCAGCAGTTTGGGACAGTATTCCTACGAGCAGTACTTC.

In its sample, this clonotype was seen a few times. As DNA, the CDR3 is TGTGCCAGCAGCCCCCGTAGGGAGACTGACGAGCAGTACTTC. It yields the protein CASSPRRETDEQYF. The rearrangement uses TRBV7-2 and TRBJ2-7, with D possibly TRBD2 on 5 matching bases. The CDR3 contains 14 residues. Germline CDR1 SGHTA, CDR2 FQGNSA. V shed 5 bases and J shed 5 bases, with 16 bases lying between them. Together with reference TRBV7-2 and TRBJ2-7, the CDR3 gives the full variable domain: GAGVSQSPSNKVTEKGKDVELRCDPISGHTALYWYRQSLGQGLEFLIYFQGNSAPDKSGLPSDRFSAERTGGSVSTLTIQRTQQEDSAVYLCASSPRRETDEQYFGPGTRLTVT.

The DNA for the CDR3 is TGTGCCAGCAGCTTAGCCACACAAGCCCGGGGCGAGGACACTGAAGCTTTCTTT. As protein: CASSLATQARGEDTEAFF. The J gene is TRBJ1-1, the V gene TRBV7-8; possible D gene TRBD1, 5 bases. The CDR3 loop spans 18 amino acids. Trimming removed 0 bases at V and 3 bases at J, with 20 bases between. Germline CDR1 SGHVS, CDR2 FQNEAQ.

This clonotype was observed a handful of times. The rearrangement joins TRBV7-2 to TRBJ2-1; possibly TRBD2 for D (6 bases). The germline V and J ends were trimmed by 6 bases and 9 bases, with 18 bases remaining between them. Germline CDR1 and CDR2: SGHTA and FQGNSA. The CDR3 has 14 amino acids. CDR3 sequence (DNA): TGTGCCAGCAGTCCCAGTGCGGGGTTGGGTGAGCAGTTCTTC. As protein: CASSPSAGLGEQFF.

A few counts support this clonotype. The chain recombines TRBV7-2 with TRBJ2-1; 7 nucleotides align to TRBD2. V shed 5 bases and J 6 bases; nucleotides not matched to a gene: 16. Looked up from germline, CDR1 is SGHTA and CDR2 is FQGNSA. The CDR3 sequence is 17 residues long. The CDR3 sequence: CASSLRGAGVRANEQFF. The CDR3 DNA is TGTGCCAGCAGCCTTCGAGGCGCGGGAGTTAGAGCCAATGAGCAGTTCTTC.

The chain joins TRBV6-5 to TRBJ2-7, with a tentative D call TRBD2 (5 bases). Germline CDR1 reads MNHEY; CDR2 reads SVGAGI. This CDR3 comprises 13 residues. The germline V and J ends were trimmed by 3 bases and 5 bases, with 11 bases remaining between them. CDR3 nucleotides: TGTGCCAGCAGTTATCGTGGGAGTGACGAGCAGTACTTC. It encodes CASSYRGSDEQYF.

This clonotype has at least ten counts. The chain couples TRBV7-2 to TRBJ2-5; D might be TRBD2 (6 bases). Trimming pared 5 bases from V and 5 bases from J, leaving 18 bases between. The CDR3 contains 15 residues. Germline V gene data show CDR1 as SGHTA and CDR2 as FQGNSA. CDR3: CASSQSGLRWETQYF. In DNA, the CDR3 is TGTGCCAGCAGCCAGTCCGGACTAAGGTGGGAGACCCAGTACTTC.

The CDR3 here is CASSRSGGGYNEQFF. CDR3 DNA: TGTGCCAGCAGCCGTAGCGGGGGAGGTTACAATGAGCAGTTCTTC. The chain couples TRBV7-6 to TRBJ2-1, with 9 bases identical to TRBD2. This CDR3 has 15 amino acids. The junction had 6 bases not matched to a gene; V was cut back by 5 bases and J by 4 bases. CDR1 and CDR2 from the germline V gene are SGHVS and FNYEAQ. Filled out from reference TRBV7-6 and TRBJ2-1, the complete variable domain reads GAGVSQSPRYKVTKRGQDVALRCDPISGHVSLYWYRQALGQGPEFLTYFNYEAQQDKSGLPNDRFSAERPEGSISTLTIQRTEQRDSAMYRCASSRSGGGYNEQFFGPGTRLTVL.

The chain couples TRBV7-8 to TRBJ1-4, with 7 bases that match TRBD1. Germline loops: CDR1 SGHVS, CDR2 FQNEAQ. CDR3 size: 17 residues. Trimming cost V 1 base and J 5 bases; bases outside gene matches: 10. CDR3 loop: CASSLEGGTASNEKLFF. The CDR3 nucleotides are TGTGCCAGCAGCTTAGAGGGCGGGACAGCTTCCAATGAAAAACTGTTTTTT.